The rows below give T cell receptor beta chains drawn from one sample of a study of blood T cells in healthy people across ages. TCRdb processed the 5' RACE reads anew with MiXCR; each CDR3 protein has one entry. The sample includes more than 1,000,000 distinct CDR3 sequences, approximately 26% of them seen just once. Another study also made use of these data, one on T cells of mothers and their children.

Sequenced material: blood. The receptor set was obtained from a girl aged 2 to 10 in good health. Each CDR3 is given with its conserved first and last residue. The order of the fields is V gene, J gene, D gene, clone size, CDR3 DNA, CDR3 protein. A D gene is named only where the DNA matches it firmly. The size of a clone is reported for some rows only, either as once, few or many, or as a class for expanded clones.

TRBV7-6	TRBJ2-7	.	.	TGTGCCAGCAGCTTAGAAGGCCAGGGTATCGACGAGCAGTACTTC	CASSLEGQGIDEQYF
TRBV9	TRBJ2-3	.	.	TGTGCCAGCAGCGTAGCACGGCGCACAGATACGCAGTATTTT	CASSVARRTDTQYF
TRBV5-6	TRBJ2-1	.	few	TGTGCCAGCTGGGACCGAACGGGAAGCCTCTACAATGAGCAGTTCTTC	CASWDRTGSLYNEQFF
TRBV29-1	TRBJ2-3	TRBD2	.	TGCAGCGTTGTAAGTCTAGCGGGCGGAGATACGCAGTATTTT	CSVVSLAGGDTQYF
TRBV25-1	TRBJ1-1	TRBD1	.	TGTGCCAGCAGTGGAAGGGACAGCTCGAACACTGAAGCTTTCTTT	CASSGRDSSNTEAFF
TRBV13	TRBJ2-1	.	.	TGTGCCAGCAGCTTGTGGGGAGTACTATTACACAATGAGCAGTTCTTC	CASSLWGVLLHNEQFF
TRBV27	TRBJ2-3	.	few	TGTGCCAGCATGGGGGGAGATACGCAGTATTTT	CASMGGDTQYF
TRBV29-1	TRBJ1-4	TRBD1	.	TGCAGCGTTGTGACAGGGCGGGATGAAAAACTGTTTTTT	CSVVTGRDEKLFF
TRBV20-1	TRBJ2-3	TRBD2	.	TGCAGTGCTGAAAAGGGGACTAGCGGGAGTTGGACAGATACGCAGTATTTT	CSAEKGTSGSWTDTQYF
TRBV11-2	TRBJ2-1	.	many	TGTGCCAGCAGCTTAGATGGGGATGAGCAGTTCTTC	CASSLDGDEQFF
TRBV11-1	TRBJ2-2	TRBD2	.	TGTGCCAGCAGCGGACCCCGGGGGGACCCACTGAACACCGGGGAGCTGTTTTTT	CASSGPRGDPLNTGELFF
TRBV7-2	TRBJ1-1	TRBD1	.	TGTGCCAGCAGCCTTTCAGGGGGCGCAGCTTTCTTT	CASSLSGGAAFF
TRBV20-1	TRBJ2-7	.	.	TGCAGTGCTAGAGACGGCCTTCTCGTCCCCCGGGAGCAGTACTTC	CSARDGLLVPREQYF
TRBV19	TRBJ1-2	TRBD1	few	TGTGCCAGTAGTAGGACAGGAGATCGTTATGGCTACACCTTC	CASSRTGDRYGYTF
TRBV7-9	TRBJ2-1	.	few	TGTGCCAGCAGCTTATCAGGGCAGAATGAGCAGTTCTTC	CASSLSGQNEQFF
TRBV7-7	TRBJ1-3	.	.	TGTGCTAGCAGCCCACAAACGGTGACAAACCCAATCTCTGGAAACACCATATATTTT	CASSPQTVTNPISGNTIYF
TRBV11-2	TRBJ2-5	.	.	TGTGCCAGCAGCTTGAATGTGAGAGAGACCCAGTACTTC	CASSLNVRETQYF
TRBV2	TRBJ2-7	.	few	TGTGCCAGCTCGCTAGGAATTTTTTACGAGCAGTACTTC	CASSLGIFYEQYF
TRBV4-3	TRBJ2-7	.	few	TGCGCCAGCAGCCAAGATGCGGGTGCCGCCTACGAGCAGTACTTC	CASSQDAGAAYEQYF
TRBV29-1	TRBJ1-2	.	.	TGCAGCGTTGATCTCAGGGGAGATGGCTACACCTTC	CSVDLRGDGYTF
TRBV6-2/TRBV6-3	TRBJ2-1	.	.	TGTGCCAGTGAGTCATCCACAGTTCCCAATGAGCAGTTCTTC	CASESSTVPNEQFF
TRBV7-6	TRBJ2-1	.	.	TGTGCCAGCAGCTTAGTTAGCGACCCGAGGCAGTTCTTC	CASSLVSDPRQFF
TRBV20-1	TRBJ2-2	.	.	TGCAGTGCTGGCGTCCGTGGAGCGAACACCGGGGAGCTGTTTTTT	CSAGVRGANTGELFF
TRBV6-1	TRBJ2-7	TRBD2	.	TGTGCCAGCAGTGAAGCGGGTTGGACTAGCGGTACCTACGAGCAGTACTTC	CASSEAGWTSGTYEQYF
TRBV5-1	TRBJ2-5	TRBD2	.	TGCGCCAGCAGCGTTTCTAGCGGGGGGGCCCTGTTCTTC	CASSVSSGGALFF
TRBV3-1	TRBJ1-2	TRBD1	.	TGTGCCAGCAGACCAACAGGGGAAAACTATGGCTACACCTTC	CASRPTGENYGYTF
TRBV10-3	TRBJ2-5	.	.	TGTGCCATCAGTGAGTCGAATTTGGGGGAGACCCAGTACTTC	CAISESNLGETQYF
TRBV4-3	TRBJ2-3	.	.	TGCGCCAGCAGCCAAGATCGGCTTACCACAGATACGCAGTATTTT	CASSQDRLTTDTQYF
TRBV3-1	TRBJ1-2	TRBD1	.	TGTGCCAGCAGCCAACGGACAGGGGTGAGCACCTTC	CASSQRTGVSTF
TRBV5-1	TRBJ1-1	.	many	TGCGCCAGCAGCTTGGAGGGGGAAGCTTTCTTT	CASSLEGEAFF
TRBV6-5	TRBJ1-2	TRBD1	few	TGTGCCAGCAGTTACAACGGGGACAGGGACCACTATGGCTACACCTTC	CASSYNGDRDHYGYTF
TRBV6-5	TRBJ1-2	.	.	TGTGCCAGCAGTTACAGGCAGGGGTCTGAAGGCTACACCTTC	CASSYRQGSEGYTF
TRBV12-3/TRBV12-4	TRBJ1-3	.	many	TGTGCCAGCAGCTTAGGGGGATCTGGAAACACCATATATTTT	CASSLGGSGNTIYF
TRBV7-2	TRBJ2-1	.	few	TGTGCCAGCAGCTCCAGACCCGCCAGCTACAATGAGCAGTTCTTC	CASSSRPASYNEQFF
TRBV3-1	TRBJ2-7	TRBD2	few	TGTGCCAGCAGCCAATCCCCGACTAGCTCAACGTACGAGCAGTACTTC	CASSQSPTSSTYEQYF
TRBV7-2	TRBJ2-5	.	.	TGTGCCAGCAGCCTCCAACCTACAGGGATCGAGACCCAGTACTTC	CASSLQPTGIETQYF
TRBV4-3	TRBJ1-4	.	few	TGCGCCAGCAGCCAAGGGACGAGTTTAAATGAAAAACTGTTTTTT	CASSQGTSLNEKLFF
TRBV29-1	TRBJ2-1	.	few	TGCAGCGTTGCACCGGGACTCAGGAATGAGCAGTTCTTC	CSVAPGLRNEQFF
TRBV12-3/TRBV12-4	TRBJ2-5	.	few	TGTGCCAGCACCGACGGGGGAGACCAAGAGACCCAGTACTTC	CASTDGGDQETQYF
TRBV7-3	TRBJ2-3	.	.	TGTGCCAGCAGCTTAAATCCTAGCCCTATGGATACGCAGTATTTT	CASSLNPSPMDTQYF
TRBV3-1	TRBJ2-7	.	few	TGTGCCAGCAGCCTTCGGCCGGGACACCCGAATTCCTACGAGCAGTACTTC	CASSLRPGHPNSYEQYF
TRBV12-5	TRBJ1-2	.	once	TGTGCTAGTGGTTTGGTATCGACAGGAAACTATGGCTACACCTTC	CASGLVSTGNYGYTF
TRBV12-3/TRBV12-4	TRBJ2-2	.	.	TGTGCCAGCACCTCCTCCAACACCGGGGAGCTGTTTTTT	CASTSSNTGELFF
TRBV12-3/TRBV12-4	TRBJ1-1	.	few	TGTGCCAGCAGCCCTGGTGACGGCGGGCACACTGAAGCTTTCTTT	CASSPGDGGHTEAFF
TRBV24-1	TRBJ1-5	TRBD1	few	TGTGCCACCAGTGACGCCGGGACAGGGGGTGGCAATCAGCCCCAGCATTTT	CATSDAGTGGGNQPQHF
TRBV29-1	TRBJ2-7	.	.	TGCAGCGTTGAAATTCGCAGGTCCAACGAGCAGTACTTC	CSVEIRRSNEQYF
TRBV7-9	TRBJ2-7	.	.	TGTGCCAGCAGCTTCCCAGGGAAAAACTACGAGCAGTACTTC	CASSFPGKNYEQYF
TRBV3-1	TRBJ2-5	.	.	TGTGCCAGCAGCCACAGGGACCCAGAGACCCAGTACTTC	CASSHRDPETQYF
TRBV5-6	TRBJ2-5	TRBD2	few	TGTGCCAGCAGCCCCGGTTCGGGAGGTCAGTACTTC	CASSPGSGGQYF
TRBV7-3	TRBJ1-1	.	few	TGTGCCAGCAGCTCCCTCGGACAGTTAAACACTGAAGCTTTCTTT	CASSSLGQLNTEAFF
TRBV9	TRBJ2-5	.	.	TGTGCCAGCAGCCAACCAGGGGGGATGGATGAGACCCAGTACTTC	CASSQPGGMDETQYF
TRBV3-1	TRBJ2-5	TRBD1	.	TGTGCCAACAGCCAAGTGGTTCGCCAAGGGGACAGGGAAAAAGAGACCCAGTACTTC	CANSQVVRQGDREKETQYF
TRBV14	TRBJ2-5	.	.	TGTGCCAGCAGCCAAGTTGGGCTAGCGTCGCAAGAGACCCAGTACTTC	CASSQVGLASQETQYF
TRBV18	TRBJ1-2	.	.	TGTGCCAGCTCACCTGAAGGGCGGGACTATGGCTACACCTTC	CASSPEGRDYGYTF